The 29 T cell receptor beta chains below all came from one sample that was sequenced in a study of T cell repertoires in cytomegalovirus infection. TCRdb used MiXCR to reprocess the reads, holding one entry per CDR3 protein. The profile covers tens of thousands of distinct CDR3 sequences, with about 30% appearing a single time and 50% to 70% taken by the ten largest. For these receptors, no antigen is known. The material sequenced was CD8+ T cells from cultured PBMCs, taken from culture after CMV antigen stimulation. The receptors shown here come from a human donor in good health (CMV status not recorded). Some clones in this sample may be carry-over from other donors' samples.

Remarks on this clonotype: A much larger clone lies one base from this, so it may be a read error. V gene TRBV4-1 combines with J gene TRBJ1-1; D gene ambiguous. V was clipped by 3 bases and J by 4 bases, with 15 bases between them. CDR1 is MGHRA, CDR2 YSYEKL, per germline. This CDR3 comprises 15 residues. In DNA, the CDR3 is TGCGCCAGCAGCCAGTATTGGGCAGAAACCACTGAAGCTTTCTTT. Protein product: CASSQYWAETTEAFF.

This clonotype was detected only a few times. V usage is TRBV6-1 and J usage is TRBJ1-5, with D hard to call. This CDR3 region has 12 residues. V was clipped by 7 bases and J by 3 bases, with 7 bases between them. CDR1 MNHNS and CDR2 SASEGT come from the germline V gene. The DNA for the CDR3 is TGTGCCAGCAAACAGCCCAATCAGCCCCAGCATTTT. It codes for CASKQPNQPQHF.

This clonotype was detected ten times or more. V gene TRBV7-2 combines with J gene TRBJ2-5, with a tentative D call TRBD2 (6 bases). Germline CDR1 and CDR2: SGHTA and FQGNSA. CDR3 length equals 13 residues. Trimming cost V 3 bases and J 2 bases, with 7 bases left between them. CDR3 sequence reads: CASSLGGQETQYF. CDR3 DNA sequence: TGTGCCAGCAGCTTGGGGGGACAAGAGACCCAGTACTTC.

This clonotype was seen ten or more times. CDR3 bases: TGTGCCAGCAGTGATAGAGGCCAGTTCTACAATGAGCAGTTCTTC. Its protein is CASSDRGQFYNEQFF. The V gene is TRBV6-1, the J gene TRBJ2-1; no reliable D call. CDR1 is MNHNS and CDR2 is SASEGT in the germline V gene. The CDR3 spans 15 residues. Trimming pared 3 bases from V and 3 bases from J, leaving 12 bases between.

The chain is built from TRBV14 and TRBJ2-3; no firm D call. The CDR3 consists of 13 residues. V was shortened by 5 bases and J by 4 bases, with 10 bases between the two germline ends. From germline, CDR1 is SGHDN and CDR2 FVKESK. The CDR3 DNA sequence: TGTGCCAGCAGCTGGAATCAGGCAGATACGCAGTATTTT. Protein: CASSWNQADTQYF.

This clonotype was seen just once. The chain combines TRBV28 with TRBJ2-7; 8 nucleotides match TRBD2. V lost 5 bases, J lost 0 bases, and 9 bases stayed unmatched. The length of the CDR3 is 16 residues. From germline, CDR1 is MDHEN and CDR2 SYDVKM. The CDR3 DNA follows: TGTGCCAGCAGTGTTATTAGTAGCGGGGACTCCTACGAGCAGTACTTC. It encodes CASSVISSGDSYEQYF.

This sequence joins TRBV2 and TRBJ2-2, with TRBD1 matching over 7 bases. V was pared by 8 bases and J by 12 bases, with 9 bases of the junction left unmatched. The CDR3 loop spans 12 amino acids. The germline V gene has CDR1 SNHLY and CDR2 FYNNEI. CDR3 DNA: TGTGCCAGCCTTGACAGGGATAGGAAGCTGTTTTTT. Translating gives CASLDRDRKLFF.

This clonotype was counted a few times. One junction end does not reproduce the germline sequence, and a read error may be involved. This chain links TRBV28 with TRBJ2-7; D ambiguous. The germline V gene has CDR1 MDHEN and CDR2 SYDVKM. The CDR3 extends over 11 amino acids. In DNA form, the CDR3 reads TGTGCCAGCAGCTTCATGGGTACTTTATCCTTC. Encoded protein: CASSFMGTLSF.

This clonotype was observed at least ten times. The chain uses TRBV6-1 and TRBJ1-5; no reliable D call. This CDR3 comprises 14 residues. V was shortened by 4 bases and J by 2 bases, with 9 bases between the two germline ends. Germline CDR1 reads MNHNS; CDR2 reads SASEGT. The CDR3: CASSGGSGNQPQHF. The CDR3 coding sequence is TGTGCCAGCAGTGGGGGATCGGGCAATCAGCCCCAGCATTTT.

Here the CDR3 DNA reads TGTGCCAGCAGCTTAGGTCGGATCTCGGGGGGCGGCTCCTACGAGCAGTACTTC. It encodes CASSLGRISGGGSYEQYF. This chain links TRBV11-2 with TRBJ2-7, with a tentative D call TRBD2 (7 bases). Per germline, CDR1 SGHAT and CDR2 FQNNGV. V lost 1 base and J 0 bases, leaving 19 bases between the germline ends. This CDR3 has 18 amino acids.

The chain links TRBV11-3 to TRBJ1-1; TRBD1 agrees at 8 bases. Germline V gene sequence: CDR1 SGHNT, CDR2 YENEEA. The trim removed 8 bases at V and 1 base at J, leaving 9 bases unmatched. The CDR3 has 15 amino acids. The CDR3 spells CASSRGDRKNTEAFF. The CDR3 nucleotides are TGTGCCAGCTCTAGGGGGGACAGGAAGAACACTGAAGCTTTCTTT.

This clonotype has a handful of counts. This chain's CDR3 is CASSPRTSGYSTDTQYF. CDR3 DNA sequence: TGTGCCAGCAGCCCGCGGACTAGCGGGTATAGCACAGATACGCAGTATTTT. V gene TRBV5-6 combines with J gene TRBJ2-3; 11 nucleotides agree with TRBD2. CDR1 SGHDT and CDR2 YYEEEE come from the germline V gene. V dropped 4 bases and J dropped 0; count of bases not matched to a gene: 7. CDR3 length: 17 amino acids.

This clonotype showed up just a few times. The genes are TRBV12-3 or TRBV12-4 and TRBJ1-4; D not resolved. The CDR3 is made up of 12 amino acids. V dropped 5 bases and J dropped 8 bases, with 9 bases sitting between them. CDR3 nucleotides: TGTGCCAGCAGTCTACCGGACGAAAAACTGTTTTTT. Translation: CASSLPDEKLFF.

This clonotype has ten or more counts. The CDR3 reads CASTPLTSGSFIETQYF. The DNA for the CDR3 is TGTGCCAGCACCCCCTTGACTAGCGGGAGTTTTATCGAGACCCAGTACTTC. The chain is built from TRBV2 and TRBJ2-5, with 12 bases lining up with TRBD2. The V and J ends lost 7 bases and 5 bases, in that order; junction bases with no gene match: 14. Germline assignment: CDR1 SNHLY and CDR2 FYNNEI. The CDR3 extends over 17 amino acids.

J is TRBJ1-6 and V is TRBV9; 9 positions agree with TRBD1. Trimming removed 0 bases from V and 7 bases from J; junction bases left unmatched: 5. The CDR3 loop spans 16 amino acids. Per the germline V gene, CDR1 is SGDLS and CDR2 is YYNGEE. In DNA form, the CDR3 reads TGTGCCAGCAGCGTAGTGTCCGGGACAGGGAATTCACCCCTCCACTTT. Protein: CASSVVSGTGNSPLHF.

This clonotype was picked up many times. The rearrangement uses TRBV2 and TRBJ1-4; D gene ambiguous. CDR3 length: 14 amino acids. V lost 5 bases, J lost 0 bases, and 7 bases lay in between. Germline V lookup: CDR1 SNHLY, CDR2 FYNNEI. The CDR3 loop reads CASSKLATNEKLFF. DNA of the CDR3: TGTGCCAGCAGTAAACTCGCAACTAATGAAAAACTGTTTTTT.

In this sample, this clonotype turned up many times. The rearrangement joins TRBV28 to TRBJ1-2; tentative D call: TRBD1 (5 bases). The CDR3 sequence is 14 residues long. V lost 6 bases and J lost 4, with 15 bases in between. Germline lookup yields CDR1 MDHEN and CDR2 SYDVKM. CDR3: CASSGTPRGYGYTF. The CDR3 DNA reads as TGTGCCAGCAGCGGGACTCCGAGGGGCTATGGCTACACCTTC.

The rearrangement joins TRBV6-2 or TRBV6-3 to TRBJ1-1; a weak D match, TRBD1 (5 bases). Germline V CDR1 and CDR2: MNHEY, SVGEGT. This CDR3 region has 14 residues. The V end lost 6 bases, the J end lost 3 bases, and 14 bases lay between the germline ends. CDR3 DNA: TGTGCCAGCAGCCTCGATCGGGGCGACACTGAAGCTTTCTTT. It translates to CASSLDRGDTEAFF.

The chain links TRBV5-1 to TRBJ2-3; tentative D call: TRBD1 (6 bases). Germline CDR1 is SGHRS and CDR2 is YFSETQ. Trimming stripped 4 bases from V and 2 bases from J, with 17 bases between. The CDR3 contains 16 residues. The CDR3 region is CASSVKGDGATDTQYF. In DNA, the CDR3 is TGCGCCAGCAGCGTGAAGGGGGACGGAGCCACAGATACGCAGTATTTT.

A few counts support this clonotype. The chain carries TRBV5-6 and TRBJ1-4, with TRBD1 matching 11 bases. The CDR3 runs to 14 residues. V was pared by 4 bases and J by 7 bases, with 3 bases of the junction left unmatched. Per the germline V gene, CDR1 is SGHDT and CDR2 is YYEEEE. The CDR3 loop reads CASSAGTGGEKLFF. The CDR3 DNA follows: TGTGCCAGCAGCGCCGGGACAGGGGGTGAAAAACTGTTTTTT. Complete variable domain (other parts from reference TRBV5-6 and TRBJ1-4): DAGVTQSPTHLIKTRGQQVTLRCSPKSGHDTVSWYQQALGQGPQFIFQYYEEEERQRGNFPDRFSGHQFPNYSSELNVNALLLGDSALYLCASSAGTGGEKLFFGSGTQLSVL.

This clonotype showed up many times. V is TRBV27 and J is TRBJ2-5; D perhaps matches TRBD1 (6 bases). V was shortened by 4 bases and J by 0 bases, with 9 bases between the two germline ends. There are 14 residues in the CDR3. Germline values: CDR1 MNHEY, CDR2 SMNVEV (reference sequence). In DNA form, the CDR3 reads TGTGCCAGCAGTTCCACAGGGAACCAAGAGACCCAGTACTTC. Encoded protein: CASSSTGNQETQYF.

V gene TRBV7-6 combines with J gene TRBJ1-4; unclear D gene. V was trimmed by 1 base and J by 0 bases, leaving 9 bases between them. Germline assignment: CDR1 SGHVS and CDR2 FNYEAQ. The CDR3 runs 16 residues. The CDR3 loop reads CASSLVLESTNEKLFF. The CDR3 DNA reads as TGTGCCAGCAGCTTAGTTCTGGAATCAACTAATGAAAAACTGTTTTTT.

This clonotype was seen ten or more times. The chain combines TRBV7-9 with TRBJ2-5; 12 bases align to TRBD1. This CDR3 comprises 16 residues. Germline trimming cut 1 base from V and 4 bases from J; bases unmatched to any gene: 4. The germline V gene encodes CDR1 SEHNR and CDR2 FQNEAQ (reference sequence). As DNA, the CDR3 is TGTGCCAGCAGCTTAGGGGACAGGGGGCTCGGAGAGACCCAGTACTTC. It specifies CASSLGDRGLGETQYF.

The chain employs TRBV7-6 and TRBJ2-2; a weak D match, TRBD2 (5 bases). This CDR3 region has 17 residues. The ends were cut back, 0 bases at V and 0 bases at J, with 11 bases in the middle. CDR1 is SGHVS and CDR2 is FNYEAQ in the germline V gene. The CDR3 nucleotides read TGTGCCAGCAGCTTAGCGATGGCCGGGGCGAACACCGGGGAGCTGTTTTTT. Its translation: CASSLAMAGANTGELFF.

Regarding this clonotype: The final CDR3 position lacks the conserved phenylalanine or tryptophan, pointing to a likely read error. The V and J genes are TRBV7-8 and TRBJ2-3, with D perhaps matching TRBD1 or TRBD2 (5 bases each). The V gene lost 3 bases and the J gene lost 1 base, with 11 bases spanning the gap. This CDR3 spans 15 amino acids. Germline lookup yields CDR1 SGHVS and CDR2 FQNEAQ. The CDR3 region is CASSFTTAGTDTQYC. CDR3 DNA sequence: TGTGCCAGCAGCTTCACGACAGCGGGCACAGATACGCAGTATTGT.

Only a few counts were recorded for this clonotype. The chain employs TRBV28 and TRBJ2-7, with TRBD2 matching over 13 bases. CDR1 MDHEN and CDR2 SYDVKM come from the germline V gene. J lost 1 base, V lost 2 bases, and 2 bases had no gene match. The CDR3 totals 16 residues. CDR3 sequence reads: CASSLTSGGGSYEQYF. Written as DNA, the CDR3 is TGTGCCAGCAGTTTAACTAGCGGGGGGGGGTCCTACGAGCAGTACTTC.

V is TRBV29-1 and J is TRBJ2-2; a possible D gene is TRBD2 (5 bases). Looked up from germline, CDR1 is SQVTM and CDR2 is ANQGSEA. The V end was cut by 5 bases, the J end by 6 bases, with 13 bases between. There are 13 residues in the CDR3. The CDR3 spells CSVRTGKAGELFF. The CDR3, as DNA: TGCAGCGTTAGAACGGGAAAGGCCGGGGAGCTGTTTTTT.

In its sample, this clonotype was seen many times. The chain carries TRBV7-6 and TRBJ1-2; maybe TRBD1 (5 bases). CDR3 length: 15 amino acids. Trimming pared 5 bases from V and 8 bases from J, leaving 21 bases between. Germline assignment: CDR1 SGHVS and CDR2 FNYEAQ. CDR3: CASSPLDSPTGGYTF. As DNA, the CDR3 is TGTGCCAGCAGCCCACTAGACAGCCCGACGGGAGGCTACACCTTC.

In its sample, this clonotype was seen many times. The chain carries TRBV7-9 and TRBJ2-7; D ambiguous. The V gene's germline CDR1 is SEHNR and CDR2 FQNEAQ (reference sequence). V was pared by 1 base and J by 1 base, with 2 bases between. CDR3 length: 12 amino acids. The CDR3 DNA is TGTGCCAGCAGCTTAGGGTCCTACGAGCAGTACTTC. This encodes CASSLGSYEQYF.